This T cell receptor beta chain emerged from a study of cytotoxic CD8 clonotypes in ibrutinib-treated CLL. V was clipped by 3 bases and J by 0 bases, with 9 bases between them. This CDR3 has 15 amino acids. From germline, CDR1 is MDHEN and CDR2 SYDVKM. The protocol was immunoSEQ multiplex PCR, while the TCRdb copy is restricted to in-frame clones and leaves out a portion. The sample has 160,000 or so clones, 81% seen once. The TCR originated in a human donor with chronic lymphocytic leukemia. Here the sequenced sample was PBMCs, taken after 12 months of ibrutinib treatment. The V call is TRBV28, the J call TRBJ1-5; no firm D call. CDR3 protein: CASSLATNSNQPQHF. In DNA, the CDR3 is TGTGCCAGCAGTTTGGCGACAAATAGCAATCAGCCCCAGCATTTT.